Listed here are 30 T cell receptor beta chains from one sample, sequenced in a study of naive CD8 T cells in extremely preterm neonates (dated by TCRdb to between 2016 and 2019). The term cord blood was obtained from roughly five elective full-term cesarean deliveries at roughly 37-41 weeks of gestation that occurred without labor or rupture of membranes. Libraries were made using the immunoSEQ multiplex PCR assay. Drawn from immuneACCESS, this table holds only the in-frame rearrangements with V and J called that TCRdb kept. Clones are partly lost; checked studies trace under half to an unresolved V gene and leave the rest unexplained. This sample is represented by 6,000 to 9,000 clones; 80% to 95% of them were singletons. Jointly, the top ten make up 0.4% to 0.55% of the sample. Sequencing used naive CD8+ T cells from cord blood. All receptors derive from a newborn in good health.

This clone has just one count. The rearrangement links TRBV30 to TRBJ1-3; TRBD1 aligns across 10 bases. J was trimmed by 8 bases and V by 2 bases; bases with no gene match: 6. Germline values: CDR1 GTSNPN, CDR2 SVGIG (reference sequence). The length of the CDR3 is 14 residues. CDR3: CAWSLTGGKDTIYF. CDR3 DNA sequence: TGTGCCTGGAGTCTGACAGGGGGCAAGGACACCATATATTTT.

In the case of this clone: Other DNA sequences within the sample encode an identical CDR3. V gene TRBV5-6 combines with J gene TRBJ1-1, with 8 bases matching TRBD1. Germline V gene lookup returns CDR1 SGHDT and CDR2 YYEEEE. The ends lost 2 bases at V and 1 base at J; junction bases unmatched: 1. This CDR3 has 14 residues. The CDR3 loop is CASSLGTGNTEAFF. In DNA form, the CDR3 reads TGTGCCAGCAGCTTAGGGACAGGGAACACTGAAGCTTTCTTT.

Of note for this clone: Relative to the germline gene, one junction end is altered; a read error may explain this. The V call is TRBV6-5, the J call TRBJ1-5, with D maybe TRBD1 (6 bases). Germline assignment: CDR1 MNHEY and CDR2 SVGAGI. The CDR3 totals 16 residues. CDR3 in amino acids: CASSYSGRGSNQPQHF. CDR3 in DNA: TGTGCCAGCAGTTACTCTGGCAGGGGAAGCAACCAGCCCCAGCATTTT.

This chain connects TRBV5-8 to TRBJ1-1, with TRBD1 as a possible D gene (5 bases). CDR1 SGHTS and CDR2 YDEGEE come from the germline V gene. The germline V and J ends were trimmed by 2 bases and 2 bases, with 13 bases remaining between them. This CDR3 contains 15 residues. CDR3 in amino acids: CASSFDSPVNTEAFF. The DNA of the CDR3 is TGTGCCAGCAGCTTCGACAGTCCAGTCAACACTGAAGCTTTCTTT.

The V gene is TRBV5-4, the J gene TRBJ1-1; D possibly corresponds to TRBD1 (5 bases). V dropped 4 bases and J dropped 1 base, with 14 bases sitting between them. Per germline, CDR1 SGHNT and CDR2 YYREEE (reference sequence). The CDR3 consists of 15 residues. CDR3 in amino acids: CASSPNSGGNTEAFF. The CDR3 DNA sequence: TGTGCCAGCAGCCCGAACTCGGGGGGGAACACTGAAGCTTTCTTT.

The chain carries TRBV7-8 and TRBJ2-1; 10 bases fit TRBD2. Germline CDR1 SGHVS, CDR2 FQNEAQ. After removal of 6 bases from V and 5 bases from J, the junction contained 7 bases not matched to a gene. This CDR3 comprises 15 residues. The CDR3 DNA reads TGTGCCAGCAGGGTGGGACTAGCGACGAACAATGAGCAGTTCTTC. Translation: CASRVGLATNNEQFF.

The chain has TRBV6-1 and TRBJ2-4; D is possibly TRBD1 (5 bases). This CDR3 has 19 residues. Germline V lookup: CDR1 MNHNS, CDR2 SASEGT. V was shortened by 2 bases and J by 0 bases, with 20 bases between the two germline ends. For the CDR3, the DNA is TGTGCCAGCAGTGAAAGCATCTCGAAGGGGCTGGGAGCCAAAAACATTCAGTACTTC. Its protein product is CASSESISKGLGAKNIQYF.

The chain couples TRBV19 to TRBJ2-7; 11 bases fit TRBD1. The CDR3 covers 16 residues. CDR1 and CDR2 from the germline V gene are LNHDA and SQIVND (reference sequence). V shed 1 base and J 3 bases; nucleotides not matched to a gene: 5. The CDR3 DNA reads TGTGCCAGTAGTATAGCTTCGGGACAGGGGGGCTACGAGCAGTACTTC. Encoded protein: CASSIASGQGGYEQYF.

The chain links TRBV7-9 to TRBJ2-7, with 8 positions matching TRBD2. CDR1 SEHNR and CDR2 FQNEAQ come from the germline V gene (reference sequence). V was clipped by 1 base and J by 0 bases; unmatched bases: 8. This CDR3 is built from 17 residues. The CDR3 protein is CASSLDLAGGSSYEQYF. CDR3 coding DNA: TGTGCCAGCAGCTTAGATCTAGCGGGTGGAAGCTCCTACGAGCAGTACTTC.

This chain connects TRBV9 to TRBJ2-3, with 8 bases aligning to TRBD2. Germline CDR1 and CDR2: SGDLS and YYNGEE. The CDR3 contains 15 residues. V was clipped by 0 bases and J by 0 bases; unmatched bases: 0. The CDR3 protein is CASSVGLASTDTQYF. The CDR3 DNA is TGTGCCAGCAGCGTAGGACTAGCGAGCACAGATACGCAGTATTTT.

The chain employs TRBV10-2 and TRBJ2-7, with TRBD2 matching 10 bases. J gave up 2 bases and V 8 bases, and 0 bases lay outside the gene matches. The CDR3 is 12 residues long. Looked up from germline, CDR1 is WSHSY and CDR2 is SAAADI. For the CDR3, the DNA is TGCGCCAGCCTAGCGGGAGCCTACGAGCAGTACTTC. Translating gives CASLAGAYEQYF.

The rearrangement uses TRBV21-1 and TRBJ1-3. TRBV21-1 is a listed pseudogene. CDR3 size: 17 residues. Written as DNA, the CDR3 is TGTGCCAGCAGCGGAGATATAGCTACAACACGCCGAAACACCATATATTTT. Its translation is CASSGDIATTRRNTIYF.

V gene TRBV6-4 combines with J gene TRBJ1-6; D unresolved. Germline V lookup: CDR1 MRHNA, CDR2 SNTAGT. CDR3 length: 15 amino acids. V lost 0 bases and J lost 8, with 11 bases in between. Here the CDR3 DNA reads TGTGCCAGCAGTGACTCGACGGGGATGGATTCACCCCTCCACTTT. Translated, it gives CASSDSTGMDSPLHF.

The chain uses TRBV7-2 and TRBJ1-3; D is uncertain. The V end was cut by 1 base, the J end by 0 bases, with 10 bases between. This CDR3 comprises 16 residues. CDR1 and CDR2 from the germline V gene are SGHTA and FQGNSA. CDR3 DNA: TGTGCCAGCAGCTTAGATGCCTTCAGCTCTGGAAACACCATATATTTT. It yields the protein CASSLDAFSSGNTIYF.

The genes are TRBV6-1 and TRBJ1-6; D may be TRBD1 (6 bases). Trimming pared 2 bases from V and 9 bases from J, leaving 14 bases between. The CDR3 length is 15 residues. CDR1 MNHNS and CDR2 SASEGT come from the germline V gene. The DNA of the CDR3 is TGTGCCAGCAGTGAAATCGGGCAGGGGAGTTCACCCCTCCACTTT. This encodes CASSEIGQGSSPLHF.

This sequence joins TRBV5-1 and TRBJ2-1; 8 nucleotides agree with TRBD2. Germline CDR1 and CDR2: SGHRS and YFSETQ. Trimming cost V 1 base and J 0 bases; bases outside gene matches: 0. The CDR3 is made up of 15 amino acids. The CDR3 is CASSLTSGSYNEQFF. In DNA, the CDR3 is TGCGCCAGCAGCTTGACTAGCGGCTCCTACAATGAGCAGTTCTTC.

The rearrangement joins TRBV25-1 to TRBJ2-1; D might be TRBD2 (5 bases). The germline V gene encodes CDR1 MGHDK and CDR2 SYGVNS. Deletions cut 6 bases from V and 3 bases from J, with 9 bases between. This CDR3 comprises 13 residues. CDR3 coding DNA: TGTGCCAGCAGCCGCGGGCACTACAATGAGCAGTTCTTC. It specifies CASSRGHYNEQFF.

Written as DNA, the CDR3 is TGTGCCAGCAGGGAAGCGGGACAATATACAAGGGAGCAGTTCTTC. The encoded protein is CASREAGQYTREQFF. V and J are TRBV27 and TRBJ2-1, with a tentative D call TRBD2 (7 bases). The CDR3 is made up of 15 amino acids. Trimming took off 6 bases at V and 10 bases at J, with 22 bases between the two ends. Germline V gene data show CDR1 as MNHEY and CDR2 as SMNVEV (reference sequence).

The chain links TRBV27 to TRBJ1-3; the D gene is possibly TRBD1 (6 bases). CDR1 and CDR2 from the germline V gene are MNHEY and SMNVEV (reference sequence). The V end was cut by 5 bases, the J end by 6 bases, with 14 bases between. The CDR3 is 14 amino acids. This chain's CDR3 is CASSLRGPSNTIYF. The DNA of the CDR3 is TGTGCCAGCAGTCTCAGGGGTCCCTCAAACACCATATATTTT.

The rearrangement uses TRBV5-6 and TRBJ2-7, with D tentatively TRBD1 (5 bases). The CDR3 spans 14 residues. Trimming shortened V by 4 bases and J by 0 bases, and 11 bases separated the two germline ends. From germline, CDR1 is SGHDT and CDR2 YYEEEE. The DNA for the CDR3 is TGTGCCAGCAGCACCGACAGCTTCTCCTACGAGCAGTACTTC. The encoded protein is CASSTDSFSYEQYF.

CDR3 sequence: CASSERQGNTEAFF. CDR3 DNA: TGTGCCAGCAGTGAGCGGCAGGGGAACACTGAAGCTTTCTTT. This chain uses TRBV2 with TRBJ1-1; TRBD1 is a possible D gene (5 bases). The ends were cut back, 3 bases at V and 1 base at J, with 9 bases in the middle. Germline V CDR1 and CDR2: SNHLY, FYNNEI. The CDR3 length is 14 residues.

This clone was observed a single time. The chain recombines TRBV25-1 with TRBJ1-2; a weak D match, TRBD1 (6 bases). The CDR3 loop spans 14 amino acids. CDR1 and CDR2 from the germline V gene are MGHDK and SYGVNS. The ends were cut back, 2 bases at V and 4 bases at J, with 11 bases in the middle. In DNA form, the CDR3 reads TGTGCCAGCAGTGAAATGACAGGAGTCTATGGCTACACCTTC. It is translated as CASSEMTGVYGYTF.

The V call is TRBV6-5, the J call TRBJ1-4, with 8 bases matching TRBD1. The CDR3 loop spans 15 amino acids. The trim removed 4 bases at V and 8 bases at J, leaving 9 bases unmatched. Germline lookup yields CDR1 MNHEY and CDR2 SVGAGI. The CDR3 loop is CASSSGDRSKEKLFF. As DNA, the CDR3 is TGTGCCAGCAGTTCAGGGGACAGGAGTAAGGAAAAACTGTTTTTT.

This chain connects TRBV7-9 to TRBJ2-7; 11 bases are a match to TRBD1. The germline V gene has CDR1 SEHNR and CDR2 FQNEAQ (reference sequence). This CDR3 is 14 amino acids long. V gave up 3 bases and J gave up 7 bases; unmatched junction bases: 5. The CDR3 DNA reads TGTGCCAGCAGCTTCCCCGGGACAGGGGGGGAGCAGTACTTC. It specifies CASSFPGTGGEQYF.

The rearrangement links TRBV19 to TRBJ1-1, with D possibly TRBD1 on 6 matching bases. The CDR3 is 13 amino acids. CDR1 LNHDA and CDR2 SQIVND come from the germline V gene (reference sequence). Trimming removed 5 bases at V and 4 bases at J, with 11 bases between. As DNA, the CDR3 is TGTGCCAGTAGTCGGGGGGCAGGCACTGAAGCTTTCTTT. Translation: CASSRGAGTEAFF.

The chain has TRBV5-6 and TRBJ2-7; D is ambiguous. Trimming stripped 3 bases from V and 4 bases from J, with 5 bases between. Germline V gives CDR1 SGHDT, CDR2 YYEEEE. This CDR3 comprises 11 residues. In DNA form, the CDR3 reads TGTGCCAGCAGCTCTATGTACGAGCAGTACTTC. This translates into CASSSMYEQYF.

This chain uses TRBV6-1 with TRBJ2-7, with 7 bases identical to TRBD2. In germline, CDR1 is MNHNS, CDR2 SASEGT. The CDR3 length is 11 residues. Trimming removed 8 bases from V and 2 bases from J; junction bases left unmatched: 0. The CDR3 bases are TGTGCCAGCGGGAGGGCCTACGAGCAGTACTTC. Protein product: CASGRAYEQYF.

About this clone: A read error may produce the germline difference seen at one junction end. The chain joins TRBV4-2 to TRBJ2-7; no reliable D call. From germline, CDR1 is LGHNA and CDR2 YNFKEQ. CDR3 length equals 12 residues. The chain's CDR3 is CASSKDFDEQYF. The CDR3 DNA reads as TGTGCCAGCAGCAAAGATTTCGACGAGCAGTACTTC.

The V and J genes are TRBV7-6 and TRBJ2-7; no clear D gene. Trimming removed 5 bases at V and 0 bases at J, with 8 bases between. Germline V gene sequence: CDR1 SGHVS, CDR2 FNYEAQ. This CDR3 spans 13 amino acids. In DNA form, the CDR3 reads TGTGCCAGCAGCCCCCATAGCTCCTACGAGCAGTACTTC. Translation: CASSPHSSYEQYF.

This clone is a singleton in its sample. The CDR3 protein is CASSTGKAGGQETQYF. The CDR3 nucleotides are TGTGCCAGTAGTACAGGGAAAGCGGGAGGGCAAGAGACCCAGTACTTC. The J gene is TRBJ2-5, the V gene TRBV19; 10 positions match TRBD2. Germline CDR1 and CDR2: LNHDA and SQIVND (reference sequence). The CDR3 length is 16 residues. The V segment lost 4 bases and the J segment 2 bases; nucleotides outside the gene matches: 7.